This T cell receptor (beta chain) comes out of a study of blood T cell repertoires in COVID-19. On the study more broadly: Researchers got acute and convalescent COVID-19 samples from the United States, Italy and Spain.

The V gene lost 1 base and the J gene lost 1 base, with 7 bases spanning the gap. This CDR3 comprises 14 residues. CDR1 MNHEY and CDR2 SVGAGI come from the germline V gene. The repertoire was sequenced with immunoSEQ multiplex PCR; TCRdb's copy has only in-frame clones and lacks some. Of 97,000 or so clones in the sample, more than 90% are singletons; the top ten hold approximately 2%. In this sample, this clone turned up once. The receptor was derived from a woman between 50 and 59 years old with COVID-19, enrolled during active disease. This chain links TRBV6-5 with TRBJ1-1, with D unclear. The sample comprised peripheral blood. The CDR3, as DNA: TGTGCCAGCAGTTACTTTGCCGGGAACACTGAAGCTTTCTTT. The encoded protein is CASSYFAGNTEAFF.